What follows are 20 T cell receptor beta chains derived from one specimen sequenced in a study of T cell changes during pregnancy in multiple sclerosis. Sequencing was performed with immunoSEQ multiplex PCR; in TCRdb, only in-frame clones are kept and a portion is missing. The profile shows roughly 70,000 clones, almost 95% of them singletons. Sequenced material: peripheral blood, taken in the third trimester of pregnancy. Receptors originate from a female donor in good health, enrolled as a control in a pregnancy study.

This chain joins TRBV15 and TRBJ2-1, with 9 bases identical to TRBD2. Germline loops: CDR1 LNHNV, CDR2 YYDKDF (reference sequence). This CDR3 is built from 16 residues. The V gene end was trimmed by 1 base and the J gene end by 4 bases; junction bases not matched to a gene: 5. Here the CDR3 reads CATSRVAGGIYNEQFF. CDR3 DNA sequence: TGTGCCACCAGCAGAGTGGCGGGAGGGATTTACAATGAGCAGTTCTTC.

V gene TRBV19 combines with J gene TRBJ1-1; 11 bases map to TRBD1. This CDR3 is built from 15 residues. V trimming: 6 bases; J trimming: 5 bases; junction bases outside the gene matches: 8. Germline V gene data show CDR1 as LNHDA and CDR2 as SQIVND (reference sequence). This CDR3 is CASRSGQGVRTEAFF. The DNA for the CDR3 is TGTGCCAGTAGATCGGGACAGGGGGTGAGAACTGAAGCTTTCTTT.

The rearrangement links TRBV2 to TRBJ1-2; possible D gene TRBD1, 5 bases. The CDR3 is 13 amino acids. CDR1 and CDR2 (germline): SNHLY, FYNNEI. V was pared by 8 bases and J by 5 bases, with 15 bases between. The CDR3 coding sequence is TGTGCCAGCCCGGTCGGGGGATTTTATGGCTACACCTTC. The encoded protein is CASPVGGFYGYTF.

The chain is built from TRBV5-6 and TRBJ2-7; D is unclear. Germline V gene sequence: CDR1 SGHDT, CDR2 YYEEEE. The CDR3 is made up of 14 amino acids. V was shortened by 3 bases and J by 2 bases, with 12 bases between the two germline ends. CDR3 bases: TGTGCCAGCAGCTCACTGGGCTCTACCTACGAGCAGTACTTC. The encoded protein is CASSSLGSTYEQYF.

This clone was observed once. The CDR3 is CSVEPRGAGELFF. The CDR3 DNA reads TGCAGCGTCGAACCCAGGGGAGCCGGGGAGCTGTTTTTT. The J gene is TRBJ2-2, the V gene TRBV29-1, with D possibly being TRBD1 (6 bases). Germline V gives CDR1 SQVTM, CDR2 ANQGSEA. V shed 6 bases and J shed 6 bases, with 14 bases lying between them. The length of the CDR3 is 13 residues.

This chain uses TRBV6-1 with TRBJ1-2; a weak D match, TRBD1 (6 bases). The germline V gene encodes CDR1 MNHNS and CDR2 SASEGT. The germline V and J ends were trimmed by 5 bases and 7 bases, with 20 bases remaining between them. The CDR3 runs to 15 residues. CDR3 protein: CASSTGTGIKGGYTF. CDR3 in DNA: TGTGCCAGCAGTACCGGTACAGGGATCAAAGGTGGCTACACCTTC.

The sample holds a few counts of this clone. The chain recombines TRBV7-2 with TRBJ2-1; 7 nucleotides match TRBD2. The CDR3 length is 16 residues. V was pared by 5 bases and J by 3 bases, with 10 bases of the junction left unmatched. In germline, CDR1 is SGHTA, CDR2 FQGNSA. The CDR3 DNA reads TGTGCCAGCAGCCGATCCCGCGGGAGTATCTACAATGAGCAGTTCTTC. Translation gives CASSRSRGSIYNEQFF. Together with reference TRBV7-2 and TRBJ2-1, the CDR3 gives the full variable domain: GAGVSQSPSNKVTEKGKDVELRCDPISGHTALYWYRQSLGQGLEFLIYFQGNSAPDKSGLPSDRFSAERTGGSVSTLTIQRTQQEDSAVYLCASSRSRGSIYNEQFFGPGTRLTVL.

V and J are TRBV28 and TRBJ1-5, with D unresolved. The CDR3 contains 14 residues. Germline loops: CDR1 MDHEN, CDR2 SYDVKM. V lost 5 bases, J lost 6 bases, and 14 bases lay in between. In DNA, the CDR3 is TGTGCCAGCAGTCTTCCCGGGTTTGCTCAGCCCCAGCATTTT. Residues: CASSLPGFAQPQHF.

This clone was recorded only once. This chain uses TRBV4-1 with TRBJ2-2; 8 nucleotides agree with TRBD2. V lost 4 bases and J lost 3; bases outside the gene matches: 7. The CDR3 is made up of 16 amino acids. CDR1 and CDR2 from the germline V gene are MGHRA and YSYEKL. This chain's CDR3 is CASSRIAGRDTGELFF. CDR3 DNA: TGCGCCAGCAGCCGAATAGCGGGGAGAGACACCGGGGAGCTGTTTTTT.

The rearrangement uses TRBV5-1 and TRBJ2-1, with 11 bases that match TRBD1. Per the germline V gene, CDR1 is SGHRS and CDR2 is YFSETQ. After removal of 0 bases from V and 4 bases from J, the junction contained 9 bases not matched to a gene. This CDR3 has 18 amino acids. CDR3 residues: CASSLEPGTGGPYNEQFF. The CDR3 region has the DNA TGCGCCAGCAGCTTGGAGCCCGGGACAGGGGGTCCATACAATGAGCAGTTCTTC.

The chain recombines TRBV2 with TRBJ2-1, with a tentative D call TRBD2 (6 bases). V dropped 6 bases and J dropped 3 bases, with 9 bases sitting between them. There are 13 residues in the CDR3. Germline CDR1 SNHLY, CDR2 FYNNEI. Here the CDR3 DNA reads TGTGCCAGCAGCGGACTATACTACAATGAGCAGTTCTTC. The encoded protein is CASSGLYYNEQFF.

This chain joins TRBV28 and TRBJ2-7, with 13 positions matching TRBD2. There are 16 residues in the CDR3. Germline V lookup: CDR1 MDHEN, CDR2 SYDVKM. The trim removed 6 bases at V and 2 bases at J, leaving 7 bases unmatched. CDR3 loop: CASSAQLAGGTYEQYF. The DNA for the CDR3 is TGTGCCAGCAGCGCCCAACTAGCGGGAGGGACCTACGAGCAGTACTTC.

The chain combines TRBV28 with TRBJ2-5; 8 nucleotides match TRBD2. Per germline, CDR1 MDHEN and CDR2 SYDVKM. The CDR3 is made up of 14 amino acids. V was clipped by 4 bases and J by 7 bases; unmatched bases: 8. CDR3 loop: CASSSGTRRGTQYF. Written as DNA, the CDR3 is TGTGCCAGCAGTTCCGGGACTAGAAGAGGGACCCAGTACTTC. The whole variable domain, remainder taken from reference TRBV28 and TRBJ2-5, is DVKVTQSSRYLVKRTGEKVFLECVQDMDHENMFWYRQDPGLGLRLIYFSYDVKMKEKGDIPEGYSVSREKKERFSLILESASTNQTSMYLCASSSGTRRGTQYFGPGTRLLVL.

The V and J genes are TRBV29-1 and TRBJ2-1; 7 bases match TRBD1. The V segment lost 7 bases and the J segment 9 bases; nucleotides outside the gene matches: 9. This CDR3 spans 12 amino acids. Germline assignment: CDR1 SQVTM and CDR2 ANQGSEA. CDR3 protein: CSGRQGSGEQFF. The CDR3 region has the DNA TGCAGCGGGCGACAGGGATCGGGTGAGCAGTTCTTC.

This clone appeared a single time. The chain uses TRBV7-2 and TRBJ1-4; 10 bases align to TRBD1. The CDR3 sequence is 16 residues long. Germline values: CDR1 SGHTA, CDR2 FQGNSA. V lost 1 base, J lost 7 bases, and 6 bases stayed unmatched. The chain's CDR3 is CASSLGTGGWGEKLFF. In nucleotides, the CDR3 is TGTGCCAGCAGCTTAGGGACAGGGGGTTGGGGTGAAAAACTGTTTTTT.

The V call is TRBV18, the J call TRBJ2-1; 9 nucleotides align to TRBD2. V gave up 2 bases and J gave up 5 bases; unmatched junction bases: 4. The CDR3 extends over 15 amino acids. Germline CDR1 reads KGHSH; CDR2 reads LQKENI. CDR3 region: CASSPGTSLHNEQFF. The CDR3 region has the DNA TGTGCCAGCTCACCAGGGACTAGCTTACACAATGAGCAGTTCTTC. The complete variable domain, with remaining parts taken from reference TRBV18 and TRBJ2-1, reads NAGVMQNPRHLVRRRGQEARLRCSPMKGHSHVYWYRQLPEEGLKFMVYLQKENIIDESGMPKERFSAEFPKEGPSILRIQQVVRGDSAAYFCASSPGTSLHNEQFFGPGTRLTVL.

The chain joins TRBV6-4 to TRBJ2-1, with D possibly TRBD2 on 6 matching bases. V was trimmed by 5 bases and J by 0 bases, leaving 23 bases between them. CDR1 is MRHNA, CDR2 SNTAGT, per germline. The CDR3 is made up of 19 amino acids. CDR3 region: CASSYPGLPKWSSYNEQFF. The CDR3 DNA reads TGTGCCAGCAGTTATCCGGGACTCCCTAAGTGGAGCTCCTACAATGAGCAGTTCTTC.

The chain uses TRBV27 and TRBJ1-2; the match to TRBD1 covers 8 bases. After removal of 4 bases from V and 5 bases from J, the junction contained 15 bases not matched to a gene. The germline gives CDR1 MNHEY, CDR2 SMNVEV (reference sequence). This CDR3 has 17 residues. CDR3 in DNA: TGTGCCAGCAGTTCCCTGTACGAAGGACAGGGAGGGTATGGCTACACCTTC. Translated, it gives CASSSLYEGQGGYGYTF.

About this clone itself: An end of the junction differs from the germline gene, which may be a read error. V usage is TRBV25-1 and J usage is TRBJ2-7, with D possibly being TRBD1 (6 bases). Germline CDR1 MGHDK, CDR2 SYGVNS. This CDR3 comprises 11 residues. The DNA of the CDR3 is TGTGCCAGCAGGAGCAGGGGTGGATTGAACTTC. This sequence encodes CASRSRGGLNF.

The count of this clone is one. The chain has TRBV27 and TRBJ1-5, with TRBD1 matching 8 bases. The CDR3 has 16 amino acids. V trimming: 8 bases; J trimming: 6 bases; junction bases outside the gene matches: 15. Per the germline V gene, CDR1 is MNHEY and CDR2 is SMNVEV (reference sequence). The CDR3 DNA follows: TGTGCCAGCCGACCGACTCCTGGACAGGGAGGTCAGCCCCAGCATTTT. Translation gives CASRPTPGQGGQPQHF.